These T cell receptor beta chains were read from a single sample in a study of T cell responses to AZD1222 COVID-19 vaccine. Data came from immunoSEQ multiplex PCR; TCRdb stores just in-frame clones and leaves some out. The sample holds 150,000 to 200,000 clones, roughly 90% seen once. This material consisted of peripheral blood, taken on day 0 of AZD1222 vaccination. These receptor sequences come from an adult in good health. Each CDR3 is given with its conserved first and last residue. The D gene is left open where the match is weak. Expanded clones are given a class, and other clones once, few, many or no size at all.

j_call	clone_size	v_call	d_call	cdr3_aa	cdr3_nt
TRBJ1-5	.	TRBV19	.	CASRAQQADSQPQHF	TGTGCCAGTAGGGCGCAACAGGCAGATTCACAGCCCCAGCATTTT
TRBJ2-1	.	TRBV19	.	CASSPRRQGIRGGVFNNEQFF	TGTGCCAGTAGTCCACGAAGACAGGGCATTAGGGGGGGGGTTTTCAACAATGAGCAGTTCTTC
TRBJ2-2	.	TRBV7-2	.	CASSLDRFGELFF	TGTGCCAGCAGCTTAGATAGGTTCGGGGAGCTGTTTTTT
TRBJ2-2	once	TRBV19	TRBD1	CASSPRQGRLRELFF	TGTGCCAGTAGTCCGCGACAGGGGCGGCTTCGGGAGCTGTTTTTT
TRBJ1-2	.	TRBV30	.	CAWSVGGGGYTF	TGTGCCTGGAGTGTTGGCGGGGGTGGCTACACCTTC
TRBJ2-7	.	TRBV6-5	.	CASSRGFYEQYF	TGTGCCAGCAGTAGGGGATTCTACGAGCAGTACTTC
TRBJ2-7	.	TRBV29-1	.	CSVGRNSYEQYF	TGCAGCGTTGGGCGGAACTCCTACGAGCAGTACTTC
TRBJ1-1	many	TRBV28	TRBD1	CASSLYNRGKGNTEAFF	TGTGCCAGCAGTTTATACAACAGGGGAAAGGGGAACACTGAAGCTTTCTTT
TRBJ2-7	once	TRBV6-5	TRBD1	CASRRTQGSYEQYF	TGTGCCAGCAGACGTACACAGGGGAGCTACGAGCAGTACTTC
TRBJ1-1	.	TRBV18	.	CASSDFIEAFF	TGTGCCAGCTCAGATTTCATTGAAGCTTTCTTT
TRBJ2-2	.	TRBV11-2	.	CASSLVGRNTGELFF	TGTGCCAGCAGCTTAGTCGGCAGAAACACCGGGGAGCTGTTTTTT
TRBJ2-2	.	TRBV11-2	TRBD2	CASRGLAGTGELFF	TGTGCCAGCAGAGGACTAGCGGGTACCGGGGAGCTGTTTTTT
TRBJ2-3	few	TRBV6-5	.	CASRDPTDTQYF	TGTGCCAGCAGGGACCCCACAGATACGCAGTATTTT
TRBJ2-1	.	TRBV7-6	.	CASSPTGRGDNEQFF	TGTGCCAGCAGCCCAACCGGACGAGGGGACAATGAGCAGTTCTTC